The present TCR beta chain was sequenced within a study of T cells after yellow fever vaccination. Regarding the study as a whole: From the bulk population, abundant clonotypes could contaminate and appear within FACS-sorted repertoires.

The CDR3 totals 15 residues. Germline values: CDR1 SQVTM, CDR2 ANQGSEA. Trimming cost V 1 base and J 3 bases; bases outside gene matches: 9. This clonotype was recorded many times. Its cognate antigen is unknown. TCRdb recomputed calls from the 5' RACE reads with MiXCR, one row per CDR3 protein. The table lists some 30,000 distinct CDR3 sequences, 4.4% of them singletons. The chain employs TRBV29-1 and TRBJ2-7; TRBD1 aligns across 7 bases. Sequenced material: CD8+ T cells sorted from PBMCs, taken 5 days after the yellow fever booster vaccination. The source of this sequence is a man in his thirties or forties who received the YFV17D yellow fever vaccine. For the CDR3, the DNA is TGCAGCGTTGAAGCAGGGGGAGACAGTCTCTACGAGCAGTACTTC. Encoded protein: CSVEAGGDSLYEQYF.